Listed below are T cell receptor beta chains from one sample, sequenced in a study of OX40 agonist ivuxolimab in advanced cancers. Data came from immunoSEQ multiplex PCR; TCRdb stores just in-frame clones and leaves some out. The table lists tens of thousands of clones, approximately 90% of them singletons. The sequenced sample was CD4+ or CD8+ T cells sorted from blood, obtained in a trial of the OX40 agonist ivuxolimab. These receptors all stem from an adult with an advanced solid tumor such as melanoma, head and neck, liver or kidney cancer. Each CDR3 is given with its conserved first and last residue. Each record gives: J gene, D gene, clone size, V gene, CDR3 protein, CDR3 DNA. The D gene is left open where the match is weak. Size values are once, few and many counts, or a class for expanded clones, and some rows have none.

j_call: TRBJ2-3
d_call: TRBD2
clone_size: NA
v_call: TRBV6-6
cdr3_aa: CASSYSSAGGPDTQYF
cdr3_nt: TGTGCCAGCAGTTATTCTTCAGCGGGAGGGCCAGATACGCAGTATTTT

j_call: TRBJ2-3
d_call: NA
clone_size: NA
v_call: TRBV10-3
cdr3_aa: CAITAGGTDTQYF
cdr3_nt: TGTGCCATCACGGCAGGGGGGACAGATACGCAGTATTTT

j_call: TRBJ2-3
d_call: NA
clone_size: NA
v_call: TRBV5-4
cdr3_aa: CASSSGGRWQYF
cdr3_nt: TGTGCCAGCAGCTCCGGGGGGCGGTGGCAGTATTTT

j_call: TRBJ1-5
d_call: NA
clone_size: NA
v_call: TRBV19
cdr3_aa: CASTGTAIYSNQPQHF
cdr3_nt: TGTGCCAGTACTGGGACCGCTATCTATAGCAATCAGCCCCAGCATTTT

j_call: TRBJ1-5
d_call: NA
clone_size: NA
v_call: TRBV7-9
cdr3_aa: CASSQENQPQHF
cdr3_nt: TGTGCCAGCAGCCAAGAAAATCAGCCCCAGCATTTT

j_call: TRBJ2-5
d_call: NA
clone_size: NA
v_call: TRBV29-1
cdr3_aa: CSVAGSPQETQYF
cdr3_nt: TGCAGCGTTGCGGGATCTCCCCAAGAGACCCAGTACTTC

j_call: TRBJ1-2
d_call: TRBD1
clone_size: NA
v_call: TRBV5-5
cdr3_aa: CASSIQGFYGYTF
cdr3_nt: TGTGCCAGCAGCATACAGGGGTTCTATGGCTACACCTTC

j_call: TRBJ1-2
d_call: TRBD1
clone_size: NA
v_call: TRBV6-1
cdr3_aa: CASSAKQGGGPWDYGYTF
cdr3_nt: TGTGCCAGCAGTGCGAAACAGGGGGGAGGTCCTTGGGACTATGGCTACACCTTC

j_call: TRBJ2-7
d_call: NA
clone_size: few
v_call: TRBV5-1
cdr3_aa: CASSVGGKPHEQYF
cdr3_nt: TGCGCCAGCAGCGTGGGCGGCAAGCCCCACGAGCAGTACTTC

j_call: TRBJ2-5
d_call: NA
clone_size: NA
v_call: TRBV4-3
cdr3_aa: CASSQQGGETQYF
cdr3_nt: TGCGCCAGCAGCCAACAGGGGGGAGAGACCCAGTACTTC

j_call: TRBJ1-2
d_call: NA
clone_size: NA
v_call: TRBV27
cdr3_aa: CASSPSQGFSSGYTF
cdr3_nt: TGTGCCAGCAGTCCATCTCAGGGGTTCTCATCGGGCTACACCTTC

j_call: TRBJ2-1
d_call: TRBD2
clone_size: NA
v_call: TRBV7-7
cdr3_aa: CASSLGLAGDSEQFF
cdr3_nt: TGTGCTAGCAGCTTAGGGCTAGCGGGAGACTCTGAGCAGTTCTTC